These 30 T cell receptor beta chains were sequenced from one sample in a study of blood T cell repertoires in COVID-19. The assay was immunoSEQ multiplex PCR, and TCRdb's table has in-frame clones only and misses some. This table has about 260,000 clones, roughly 80% appearing once. The sequencing input was peripheral blood. These receptors all stem from a man between 60 and 70 years old with acute or convalescent COVID-19.

The rearrangement links TRBV6-2 or TRBV6-3 to TRBJ1-2, with 7 bases aligning to TRBD1. V gave up 6 bases and J gave up 8 bases; unmatched junction bases: 9. This CDR3 comprises 13 residues. Germline assignment: CDR1 MNHEY and CDR2 SVGEGT. CDR3 sequence (DNA): TGTGCCAGCAGCCCCGGAAGGGGGCTAGGCTACACCTTC. Protein product: CASSPGRGLGYTF.

In its sample, this clone was seen once. The CDR3 sequence: CASSDQGTTNEKLFF. Written as DNA, the CDR3 is TGTGCCAGCAGCGATCAGGGCACAACTAATGAAAAACTGTTTTTT. The gene calls are TRBV5-4 and TRBJ1-4, with a possible D match to TRBD1 (5 bases). Deletions cut 4 bases from V and 0 bases from J, with 10 bases between. CDR3 length: 15 amino acids. Germline V CDR1 and CDR2: SGHNT, YYREEE (reference sequence).

This sequence joins TRBV30 and TRBJ1-3; the D gene is possibly TRBD1 (5 bases). The CDR3 covers 13 residues. The V end lost 7 bases, the J end lost 4 bases, and 14 bases lay between the germline ends. Germline V CDR1 and CDR2: GTSNPN, SVGIG (reference sequence). CDR3 region: CAFAGSPGNTIYF. DNA for the CDR3: TGTGCCTTCGCAGGGTCTCCAGGAAACACCATATATTTT.

This chain links TRBV7-9 with TRBJ1-2; 8 bases agree with TRBD1. CDR3 length: 13 amino acids. Germline-derived CDR1 and CDR2 are SEHNR and FQNEAQ (reference sequence). V was clipped by 5 bases and J by 6 bases; unmatched bases: 5. CDR3 sequence: CASSRTQGDGYTF. CDR3 DNA: TGTGCCAGCAGCCGAACACAGGGGGATGGCTACACCTTC.

The chain uses TRBV21-1 and TRBJ1-4. TRBV21-1 is termed a pseudogene. The CDR3 is 15 residues long. CDR3 coding DNA: TGTGCCAGCAGCAAAAATCTGGGGAGGTGGGAAAAACTGTTTTTT. Its protein product is CASSKNLGRWEKLFF.

The chain has TRBV5-1 and TRBJ2-2; TRBD2 is a possible D gene (7 bases). Germline CDR1 reads SGHRS; CDR2 reads YFSETQ. The V end was cut by 3 bases, the J end by 3 bases, with 15 bases between. CDR3 length: 16 residues. CDR3 loop: CASSSTGGGHTGELFF. CDR3 nucleotide sequence: TGCGCCAGCAGCTCCACGGGGGGCGGGCACACCGGGGAGCTGTTTTTT.

This sequence joins TRBV11-2 and TRBJ2-1; 10 nucleotides agree with TRBD2. V shed 1 base, J shed 9 bases, and the junction held 6 bases outside the gene matches. The CDR3 covers 15 residues. Germline V gene sequence: CDR1 SGHAT, CDR2 FQNNGV. The CDR3 DNA sequence: TGTGCCAGCAGCTTAGGTAGCGGGGGGCATATTGAGCAGTTCTTC. Protein: CASSLGSGGHIEQFF.

This clone turned up a few times. This sequence joins TRBV19 and TRBJ2-1, with TRBD2 identical over 11 bases. With 1 base clipped from V and 0 bases from J, the junction kept 8 bases outside the gene matches. The CDR3 is 19 amino acids. CDR1 is LNHDA and CDR2 is SQIVND in the germline V gene (reference sequence). CDR3 residues: CASSIVGTSGLSSYNEQFF. The CDR3 nucleotides are TGTGCCAGTAGTATAGTAGGGACTAGCGGATTGAGCTCCTACAATGAGCAGTTCTTC.

This clone was detected ten times or more. The chain links TRBV5-1 to TRBJ1-2; 10 nucleotides match TRBD1. CDR3 length equals 18 residues. Germline trimming cut 2 bases from V and 3 bases from J; bases unmatched to any gene: 13. Per germline, CDR1 SGHRS and CDR2 YFSETQ. The CDR3 coding sequence is TGCGCCAGCAGCTTAAGACAGGGGGCCCCAGCCGGGCACTATGGCTACACCTTC. It yields the protein CASSLRQGAPAGHYGYTF.

The rearrangement joins TRBV27 to TRBJ2-3; 9 nucleotides agree with TRBD1. The CDR3 loop spans 15 amino acids. The V gene end was trimmed by 2 bases and the J gene end by 4 bases; junction bases not matched to a gene: 4. CDR1 is MNHEY, CDR2 SMNVEV, per germline (reference sequence). The chain's CDR3 is CASSLRTGVADTQYF. CDR3 sequence (DNA): TGTGCCAGCAGTTTACGGACAGGGGTGGCAGATACGCAGTATTTT.

Note on this clone: The sample has other DNA sequences that encode this CDR3 too. The chain recombines TRBV11-2 with TRBJ2-1, with TRBD2 matching 7 bases. J gave up 4 bases and V 5 bases, and 5 bases lay outside the gene matches. The CDR3 runs 14 residues. From germline, CDR1 is SGHAT and CDR2 FQNNGV. The CDR3 region is CASSPSGGYNEQFF. In nucleotides, the CDR3 is TGTGCCAGCAGCCCATCCGGGGGGTACAATGAGCAGTTCTTC.

The rearrangement links TRBV6-4 to TRBJ2-2; maybe TRBD2 (6 bases). Between the trimmed V and J ends, which lost 4 bases and 4 bases, there was a span of 16 bases. CDR3 length: 16 residues. The V gene's germline CDR1 is MRHNA and CDR2 SNTAGT. CDR3 nucleotide sequence: TGTGCCAGCAGTGGGGACGCCAGGGAGGTCACCGGGGAGCTGTTTTTT. Translation: CASSGDAREVTGELFF.

The V call is TRBV2, the J call TRBJ2-1; weak D call: TRBD1 (6 bases). This CDR3 spans 14 amino acids. Trimming stripped 7 bases from V and 3 bases from J, with 13 bases between. Germline V CDR1 and CDR2: SNHLY, FYNNEI. The CDR3 loop is CASKRRDNYNEQFF. CDR3 coding DNA: TGTGCCAGCAAACGCCGGGACAACTACAATGAGCAGTTCTTC.

The chain is built from TRBV29-1 and TRBJ2-7, with D possibly matching TRBD1 (5 bases). This CDR3 has 13 residues. CDR1 SQVTM and CDR2 ANQGSEA come from the germline V gene. Trimming removed 4 bases at V and 3 bases at J, with 13 bases between. The CDR3 region has the DNA TGCAGCGTTGTAGACAGTCACCACTACGAGCAGTACTTC. Residues: CSVVDSHHYEQYF.

Notes on this clone: This same CDR3 is encoded by further DNA sequences in the sample. The chain uses TRBV29-1 and TRBJ1-5; 7 bases map to TRBD1. The V segment lost 4 bases and the J segment 2 bases; nucleotides outside the gene matches: 2. The CDR3 sequence is 13 residues long. The germline gives CDR1 SQVTM, CDR2 ANQGSEA. CDR3 bases: TGCAGCGTTGGTGACAGGGGCAATCAGCCCCAGCATTTT. Translated, it gives CSVGDRGNQPQHF.

This clone has a handful of counts. The CDR3 sequence is CAIRGQANYGYTF. The CDR3 nucleotides read TGTGCCATCAGGGGACAGGCTAACTATGGCTACACCTTC. This chain uses TRBV10-3 with TRBJ1-2; 8 bases map to TRBD1. The CDR3 is made up of 13 amino acids. Germline V gives CDR1 ENHRY, CDR2 SYGVKD. V shed 6 bases and J 0 bases; nucleotides not matched to a gene: 0.

The V call is TRBV6-5, the J call TRBJ1-5; 8 bases are shared with TRBD1. Germline V gives CDR1 MNHEY, CDR2 SVGAGI. The junction had 9 bases not matched to a gene; V was cut back by 8 bases and J by 6 bases. The CDR3 runs to 14 residues. CDR3 loop: CASLRTGSLQPQHF. CDR3 bases: TGTGCCAGCTTACGGACAGGGTCCCTTCAGCCCCAGCATTTT.

This chain links TRBV19 with TRBJ2-3, with TRBD2 as a possible D gene (6 bases). V lost 1 base, J lost 2 bases, and 7 bases lay in between. CDR1 and CDR2 (germline): LNHDA, SQIVND (reference sequence). The CDR3 contains 14 residues. In DNA form, the CDR3 reads TGTGCCAGTAGTATAGGGACTAACACAGATACGCAGTATTTT. This gives the protein CASSIGTNTDTQYF.

The rearrangement joins TRBV28 to TRBJ1-5, with 9 bases matching TRBD1. CDR1 is MDHEN and CDR2 is SYDVKM in the germline V gene. This CDR3 is 17 amino acids long. V lost 6 bases and J lost 0; bases outside the gene matches: 9. This CDR3 reads CASSPTGGPYSNQPQHF. CDR3 DNA sequence: TGTGCCAGCAGCCCCACAGGGGGCCCATATAGCAATCAGCCCCAGCATTTT.

V gene TRBV5-1 combines with J gene TRBJ2-7; D possibly corresponds to TRBD1 (5 bases). The CDR3 contains 14 residues. Germline V gene data show CDR1 as SGHRS and CDR2 as YFSETQ. The germline V and J ends were trimmed by 0 bases and 7 bases, with 14 bases remaining between them. Here the CDR3 reads CASSLGVSQGEQYF. CDR3 coding DNA: TGCGCCAGCAGCTTGGGGGTAAGCCAGGGAGAGCAGTACTTC.

This rearrangement joins TRBV7-2 to TRBJ1-6; D possibly corresponds to TRBD1 (5 bases). The CDR3 is 15 amino acids. V lost 4 bases and J 6 bases, leaving 13 bases between the germline ends. Per germline, CDR1 SGHTA and CDR2 FQGNSA. CDR3 in DNA: TGTGCCAGCAGCTCACCAGGGCTCGGTAATTCACCCCTCCACTTT. Translation: CASSSPGLGNSPLHF.

The gene calls are TRBV28 and TRBJ2-1; TRBD2 matches 8 bases. The germline CDR1 and CDR2 sequences are MDHEN and SYDVKM. Trimming cost V 6 bases and J 0 bases; bases outside gene matches: 7. This CDR3 contains 16 residues. The chain's CDR3 is CASRASAGGSYNEQFF. Here the CDR3 DNA reads TGTGCCAGCAGAGCCAGCGCGGGAGGCTCCTACAATGAGCAGTTCTTC.

V is TRBV9 and J is TRBJ1-1; D uncertain. Per germline, CDR1 SGDLS and CDR2 YYNGEE. Trimming stripped 4 bases from V and 7 bases from J, with 14 bases between. The CDR3 extends over 13 amino acids. CDR3 sequence: CASSPPRGREAFF. DNA for the CDR3: TGTGCCAGCAGCCCCCCAAGAGGGCGTGAAGCTTTCTTT.

The chain joins TRBV18 to TRBJ2-2, with D tentatively TRBD2 (5 bases). V was pared by 3 bases and J by 1 base, with 9 bases between. CDR1 is KGHSH, CDR2 LQKENI, per germline. The CDR3 totals 15 residues. The CDR3 loop reads CASSPRGLNTGELFF. CDR3 nucleotide sequence: TGTGCCAGCTCACCCCGGGGTTTGAACACCGGGGAGCTGTTTTTT. Combining the CDR3 with reference TRBV18 and TRBJ2-2 gives the whole variable domain NAGVMQNPRHLVRRRGQEARLRCSPMKGHSHVYWYRQLPEEGLKFMVYLQKENIIDESGMPKERFSAEFPKEGPSILRIQQVVRGDSAAYFCASSPRGLNTGELFFGEGSRLTVL.

The J gene is TRBJ2-7, the V gene TRBV2; 7 bases match TRBD1. The CDR3 spans 15 residues. Losses at the gene ends were 8 bases for V and 3 bases for J; bases not matched to a gene: 13. The germline V gene has CDR1 SNHLY and CDR2 FYNNEI. Here the CDR3 reads CASLTIGPGGYEQYF. CDR3 bases: TGTGCCAGCCTCACCATAGGCCCAGGGGGCTACGAGCAGTACTTC.

The J gene is TRBJ2-1, the V gene TRBV9; TRBD2 matches 11 bases. Germline V gene data show CDR1 as SGDLS and CDR2 as YYNGEE. Trimming at V came to 5 bases and at J to 3 bases, leaving 7 bases not matched to a gene. The CDR3 has 16 residues. DNA of the CDR3: TGTGCCAGCAGTCGTGCCCTAGCGGGAGGCTACAATGAGCAGTTCTTC. Translation: CASSRALAGGYNEQFF.

The gene calls are TRBV19 and TRBJ1-5; D ambiguous. The germline V gene encodes CDR1 LNHDA and CDR2 SQIVND (reference sequence). The V and J ends lost 9 bases and 0 bases respectively, with 6 bases between them. There are 12 residues in the CDR3. The CDR3 DNA sequence: TGTGCCAGCTCGTATAGCAATCAGCCCCAGCATTTT. Protein: CASSYSNQPQHF. The full variable domain, with the rest looked up from reference TRBV19 and TRBJ1-5, is DGGITQSPKYLFRKEGQNVTLSCEQNLNHDAMYWYRQDPGQGLRLIYYSQIVNDFQKGDIAEGYSVSREKKESFPLTVTSAQKNPTAFYLCASSYSNQPQHFGDGTRLSIL.

The rearrangement uses TRBV7-6 and TRBJ2-2, with 9 positions matching TRBD2. Germline CDR1 reads SGHVS; CDR2 reads FNYEAQ. With 5 bases clipped from V and 4 bases from J, the junction kept 5 bases outside the gene matches. The CDR3 spans 15 residues. CDR3 loop: CASSLLAGSTGELFF. The CDR3 DNA reads TGTGCCAGCAGCCTCCTAGCGGGATCCACCGGGGAGCTGTTTTTT.

This clone has a handful of counts. As DNA, the CDR3 is TGCGCCAGCAGCCAAGGACCTTCGGGACAGTACGAGCAGTACTTC. Its protein product is CASSQGPSGQYEQYF. The rearrangement uses TRBV4-3 and TRBJ2-7; 7 nucleotides agree with TRBD1. V shed 1 base, J shed 4 bases, and the junction held 7 bases outside the gene matches. Germline CDR1 reads LGHNA; CDR2 reads YSLEER. There are 15 residues in the CDR3.

The J gene is TRBJ2-1, the V gene TRBV10-3; 7 positions match TRBD1. The V and J ends lost 5 bases and 4 bases, in that order; junction bases with no gene match: 5. This CDR3 is built from 14 residues. Germline loops: CDR1 ENHRY, CDR2 SYGVKD. This CDR3 reads CAISYRDRYNEQFF. Written as DNA, the CDR3 is TGTGCCATCAGTTACCGGGACAGATACAATGAGCAGTTCTTC.